This section outlines one T cell receptor (beta chain) sequence together with its context. The target of this receptor is not known. No qualities accompany the bases; no much larger clone lies one base away. This record comes from a study of blood T cell repertoires in COVID-19 (dated by TCRdb to the early 2020s). At the level of the whole study: Samples from collaborators originated in the United States, Italy and Spain and spanned both the acute and convalescent phases of COVID-19. The prospective study material was composed of cDNA or gDNA derived from T cells, B-cell-depleted T cells, or PBMCs. Deeply sampled blood TCRbeta repertoires from subjects exposed to, actively infected with, or recovered from COVID-19 were included in the dataset. The repertoires were released in a freely available public database meant as a resource for research on the immune response to SARS-CoV-2. Samples were obtained from the ongoing ImmuneRACE study (first 160 participants) and from 1,254 subjects provided by 6 global collaborators. The sample metadata nearly always contained a de-identified subject ID, COVID-19 status, age in years and sex. HLA class I and class II types, where available, came from metadata supplied by the sample provider rather than from assay-based typing.

TCRbeta CDR3 regions were amplified from genomic DNA by means of the immunoSEQ Assay, a bias-controlled multiplex PCR. As for the authors' bioinformatics: Within the assay, amplification of reference gene primers was used to estimate how many nucleated cells each sample contained. Sequence reads were collapsed and filtered to measure the absolute abundance of every unique TCRbeta CDR3 rearrangement. For each sample, productive Simpson clonality was calculated as the square root of Simpson's diversity index over productive rearrangements. Not all clones reach the TCRdb copy of this immuneACCESS table, which keeps in-frame sequences only. Checked studies attribute under half of the gap to unresolved V genes and leave the rest unexplained. V, J and clone size are taken as reported in that table, and D and trimming were inferred from the DNA itself. This sample lists under 200,000 clones; more than 65% were detected once. The top ten hold approximately 11% of the sample.

On the study overall, not on this receptor specifically: Clinical and demographic metadata were provided uncurated, with the amount varying by source and participant.

In the prospective study, participants were about 18 to 90 years old, resided in around 25 geographic areas of the United States, and were enrolled through a virtual design. In the prospective study, participants were assigned to cohorts based on the clinical history participants reported in a screening survey and a study questionnaire. Recovered participants in ImmuneRACE Cohort 3 were defined by two consecutive negative NP/OP PCR tests, clearance by a healthcare professional, or resolution of symptoms. In the prospective study, mobile phlebotomists collected whole blood, serum and a nasopharyngeal or oropharyngeal swab from each participant. Over a roughly two-month period, participants in the prospective study had the option of providing additional blood draws and questionnaires. Before DNA extraction, blood samples from the prospective study were shipped at room temperature or frozen. V was cut back by 6 bases and J by 14 bases, leaving a gap of 16 bases between them. The cysteine opens and the phenylalanine closes a CDR3 of 10 amino acids. CDR3 DNA only is kept here, 30 bases in frame from base 1. CDR1 and CDR2, per the germline V gene (reference sequence), are DFQATT and SNEGSKA.

The TCR comes from a man over 45 who had recovered from COVID-19. The sequence is built from TRBV20-1 and TRBJ1-2; a tentative D call is TRBD1 (6 bases match). Sample: PBMCs or T cells enriched from blood (not recorded which). The CDR3 is CSALRTVATF. The DNA is as follows: TGCAGTGCACTTCGGACAGTCGCTACCTTC.